This record concerns one TCR beta chain sequence. Its antigen remains unknown. Germline V gene lookup returns CDR1 SGHAT and CDR2 FQNNGV. V dropped 5 bases and J dropped 3; count of bases not matched to a gene: 14. The CDR3 loop spans 17 amino acids. These data originate in a study of cytomegalovirus exposure and HLA in healthy donors. Study outcomes and limitations: According to a later analysis, donors in an Asian-associated ancestry cluster reportedly had fewer N-insertions than the approximately 730-donor mean. Earlier analysis found most TCR beta V segments productive about 87% or about 30% of the time. By HLA locus, TCR association rates varied in a later analysis, with DRB1 showing the most and HLA-C the fewest.

The PCR employed 60 Vbeta primers together with 13 Jbeta primers. The data were produced by immunoSEQ multiplex PCR, yet TCRdb's version contains in-frame clones alone and is incomplete. The sample holds under 140,000 clones, less than 85% seen once. This TCR was sampled from a man aged 25 to 40 in good health and CMV-seropositive. Sequencing was done on a sample of PBMCs. The V gene is TRBV11-2, the J gene TRBJ1-2; 8 bases match TRBD1. The CDR3 DNA reads TGTGCCAGCAGCGAAAGGACAGGGATGCGGGGGTACTATGGCTACACCTTC. It is translated as CASSERTGMRGYYGYTF.